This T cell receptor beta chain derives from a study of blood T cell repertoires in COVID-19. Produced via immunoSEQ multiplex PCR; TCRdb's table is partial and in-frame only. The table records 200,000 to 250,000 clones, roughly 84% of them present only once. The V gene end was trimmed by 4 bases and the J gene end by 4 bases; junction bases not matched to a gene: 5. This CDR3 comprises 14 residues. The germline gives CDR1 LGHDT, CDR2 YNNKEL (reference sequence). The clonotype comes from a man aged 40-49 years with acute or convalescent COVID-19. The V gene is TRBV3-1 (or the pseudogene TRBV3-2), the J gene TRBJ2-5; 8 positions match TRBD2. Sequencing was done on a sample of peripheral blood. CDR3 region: CASSPPAGGETQYF. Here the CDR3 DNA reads TGTGCCAGCAGCCCCCCCGCGGGAGGAGAGACCCAGTACTTC.